What follows are 11 T cell receptor beta chains derived from one specimen sequenced in a study of blood T cell repertoires in COVID-19. The data were produced by immunoSEQ multiplex PCR, yet TCRdb's version contains in-frame clones alone and is incomplete. In the table there are some 240,000 clones, 80% to 95% of which are singletons. The sequenced sample was peripheral blood. The receptors derive from a man in his sixties with COVID-19, enrolled during active disease.

This chain connects TRBV6-2 or TRBV6-3 to TRBJ2-7; TRBD1 aligns across 8 bases. Germline CDR1 is MNHEY and CDR2 is SVGEGT. Trimming removed 0 bases from V and 7 bases from J; junction bases left unmatched: 8. The CDR3 consists of 15 residues. CDR3 amino acids: CASSYSSGQAFEQYF. The CDR3 DNA is TGTGCCAGCAGTTACTCGTCGGGACAGGCCTTTGAGCAGTACTTC.

V is TRBV5-1 and J is TRBJ2-5; TRBD1 agrees at 9 bases. The length of the CDR3 is 16 residues. J was trimmed by 5 bases and V by 0 bases; bases with no gene match: 8. From germline, CDR1 is SGHRS and CDR2 YFSETQ. The CDR3 region is CASSLGGTGQWETQYF. Written as DNA, the CDR3 is TGCGCCAGCAGCTTGGGAGGGACAGGGCAGTGGGAGACCCAGTACTTC.

This clone was picked up one time. This chain joins TRBV5-8 and TRBJ1-5; maybe TRBD1 (5 bases). The V gene's germline CDR1 is SGHTS and CDR2 YDEGEE. This CDR3 contains 16 residues. V was pared by 1 base and J by 3 bases, with 14 bases between. CDR3 sequence reads: CASSLNGAGYNQPQHF. The CDR3 DNA reads as TGTGCCAGCAGCTTGAACGGAGCAGGGTACAATCAGCCCCAGCATTTT.

The chain employs TRBV24-1 and TRBJ2-6; no firm D call. Looked up from germline, CDR1 is KGHDR and CDR2 is SFDVKD. The CDR3 has 15 amino acids. Trimming took 1 base from V and 0 from J, leaving 3 bases between them. The CDR3 protein is CATSDFSSGANVLTF. The CDR3 region has the DNA TGTGCCACCAGTGATTTCAGCTCTGGGGCCAACGTCCTGACTTTC.

A word on this clone: Other nucleotide sequences in the sample specify the same CDR3. V usage is TRBV28 and J usage is TRBJ2-7; TRBD2 matches at 7 bases. The germline CDR1 and CDR2 sequences are MDHEN and SYDVKM. V dropped 3 bases and J dropped 5; count of bases not matched to a gene: 4. CDR3 length: 13 amino acids. The CDR3 DNA follows: TGTGCCAGCAGTTTGGGGAGGGTGAACGAGCAGTACTTC. This translates into CASSLGRVNEQYF.

CDR3 sequence (DNA): TGTGCCAGCAGCCAAGAGGGTTTTTTTGGACAGGGGAGTCAAGAGACCCAGTACTTC. Residues: CASSQEGFFGQGSQETQYF. The chain recombines TRBV3-1 (or the pseudogene TRBV3-2) with TRBJ2-5, with 9 nucleotides matching TRBD1. Looked up from germline, CDR1 is LGHDT and CDR2 is YNNKEL (reference sequence). The CDR3 consists of 19 residues. J gave up 2 bases and V 0 bases, and 13 bases lay outside the gene matches.

The chain employs TRBV7-3 and TRBJ2-3; 8 bases align to TRBD2. With 5 bases clipped from V and 5 bases from J, the junction kept 9 bases outside the gene matches. CDR3 size: 15 residues. CDR1 and CDR2 from the germline V gene are SGHTA and FQGTGA. CDR3 sequence reads: CASSPQRGTGDTQYF. The DNA for the CDR3 is TGTGCCAGCAGCCCCCAGCGGGGGACTGGAGATACGCAGTATTTT. Complete variable domain (other parts from reference TRBV7-3 and TRBJ2-3): GAGVSQTPSNKVTEKGKYVELRCDPISGHTALYWYRQSLGQGPEFLIYFQGTGAADDSGLPNDRFFAVRPEGSVSTLKIQRTERGDSAVYLCASSPQRGTGDTQYFGPGTRLTVL.

This chain joins TRBV7-8 and TRBJ1-2; a weak D match, TRBD1 (5 bases). CDR3 length: 17 residues. Trimming removed 0 bases from V and 2 bases from J, with 16 bases in between. Germline V CDR1 and CDR2: SGHVS, FQNEAQ. DNA of the CDR3: TGTGCCAGCAGCTTAGCGCGGGGCGCAGGGCGAAACTATGGCTACACCTTC. Translating gives CASSLARGAGRNYGYTF.

The rearrangement uses TRBV10-3 and TRBJ2-1, with 12 bases matching TRBD2. J gave up 7 bases and V 6 bases, and 7 bases lay outside the gene matches. The CDR3 is made up of 15 amino acids. Germline V gives CDR1 ENHRY, CDR2 SYGVKD. CDR3 nucleotides: TGTGCCATCAGCCTAGCGGGAGGGCCAGAGAATGAGCAGTTCTTC. It translates to CAISLAGGPENEQFF.

The chain links TRBV6-5 to TRBJ2-1; D might be TRBD1 (6 bases). The germline gives CDR1 MNHEY, CDR2 SVGAGI. Trimming left V 11 bases short and J 0 bases short, with 17 bases between. This CDR3 spans 15 amino acids. CDR3 DNA sequence: TGTGCCGGGACGTTGGGGGCCTTCTCCTACAATGAGCAGTTCTTC. It specifies CAGTLGAFSYNEQFF.

This chain links TRBV27 with TRBJ1-1, with 10 bases matching TRBD1. J was trimmed by 4 bases and V by 5 bases; bases with no gene match: 7. The CDR3 has 15 amino acids. Looked up from germline, CDR1 is MNHEY and CDR2 is SMNVEV (reference sequence). The CDR3 spells CASSADRGLGTEAFF. CDR3 bases: TGTGCCAGCAGTGCCGACAGGGGGCTAGGCACTGAAGCTTTCTTT.